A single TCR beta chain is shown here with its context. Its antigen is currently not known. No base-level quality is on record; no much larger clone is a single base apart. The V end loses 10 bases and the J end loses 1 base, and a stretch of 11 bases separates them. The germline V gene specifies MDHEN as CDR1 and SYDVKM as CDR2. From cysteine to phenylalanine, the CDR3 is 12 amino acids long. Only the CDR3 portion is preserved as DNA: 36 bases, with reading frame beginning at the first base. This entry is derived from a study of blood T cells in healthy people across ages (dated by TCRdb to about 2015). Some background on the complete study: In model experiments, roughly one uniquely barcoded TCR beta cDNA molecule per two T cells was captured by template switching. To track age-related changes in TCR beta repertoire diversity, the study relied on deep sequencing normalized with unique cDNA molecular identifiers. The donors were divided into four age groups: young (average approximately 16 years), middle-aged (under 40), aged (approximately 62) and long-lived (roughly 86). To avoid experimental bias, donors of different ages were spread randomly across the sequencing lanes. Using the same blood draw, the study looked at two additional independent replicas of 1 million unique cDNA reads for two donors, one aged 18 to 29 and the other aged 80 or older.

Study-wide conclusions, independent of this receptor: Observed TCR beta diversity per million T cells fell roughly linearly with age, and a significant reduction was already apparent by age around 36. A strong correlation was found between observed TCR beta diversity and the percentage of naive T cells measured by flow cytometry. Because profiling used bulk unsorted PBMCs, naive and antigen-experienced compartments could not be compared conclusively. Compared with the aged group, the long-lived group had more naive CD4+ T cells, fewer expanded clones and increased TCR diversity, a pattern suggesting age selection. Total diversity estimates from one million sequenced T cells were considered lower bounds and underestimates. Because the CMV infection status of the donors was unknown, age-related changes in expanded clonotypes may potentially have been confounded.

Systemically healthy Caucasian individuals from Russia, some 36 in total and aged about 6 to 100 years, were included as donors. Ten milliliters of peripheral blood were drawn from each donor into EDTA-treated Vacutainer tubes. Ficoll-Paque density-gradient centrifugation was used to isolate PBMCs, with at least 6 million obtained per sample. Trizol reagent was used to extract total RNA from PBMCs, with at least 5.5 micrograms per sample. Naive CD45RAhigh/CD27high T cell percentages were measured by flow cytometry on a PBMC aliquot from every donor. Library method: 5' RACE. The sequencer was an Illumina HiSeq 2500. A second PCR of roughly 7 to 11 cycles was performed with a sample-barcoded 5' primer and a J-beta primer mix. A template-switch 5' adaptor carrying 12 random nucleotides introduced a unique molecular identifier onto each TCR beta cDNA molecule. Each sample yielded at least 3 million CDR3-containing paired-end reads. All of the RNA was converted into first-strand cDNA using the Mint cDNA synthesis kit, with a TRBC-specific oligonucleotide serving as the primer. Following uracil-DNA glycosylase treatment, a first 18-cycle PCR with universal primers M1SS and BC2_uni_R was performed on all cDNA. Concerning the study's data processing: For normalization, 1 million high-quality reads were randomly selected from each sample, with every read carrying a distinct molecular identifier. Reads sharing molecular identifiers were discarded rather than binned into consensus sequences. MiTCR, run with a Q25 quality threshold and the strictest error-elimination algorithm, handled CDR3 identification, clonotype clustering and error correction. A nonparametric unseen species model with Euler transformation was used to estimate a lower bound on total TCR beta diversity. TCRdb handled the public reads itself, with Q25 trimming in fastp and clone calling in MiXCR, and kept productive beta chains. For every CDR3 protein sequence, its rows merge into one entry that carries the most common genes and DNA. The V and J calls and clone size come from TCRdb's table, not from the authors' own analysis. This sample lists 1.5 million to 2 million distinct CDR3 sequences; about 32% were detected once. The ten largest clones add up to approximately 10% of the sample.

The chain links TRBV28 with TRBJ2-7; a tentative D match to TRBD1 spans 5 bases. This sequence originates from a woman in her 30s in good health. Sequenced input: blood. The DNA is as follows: TGTGCCACCGAGAAGGGGTCCTACGAGCAGTACTTC. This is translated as CATEKGSYEQYF.